This T cell receptor beta chain was recorded in a study of cytomegalovirus exposure and HLA in healthy donors (dated by TCRdb to 2016 to 2017). About the full investigation: According to an earlier analysis of 550 to 750 of the donors, some 180 million T cells yielded roughly 110 million unique TCR beta sequences and more than 250 Gb of sequence data. Approximately 300 gigabases of sequencing data and around 80 million unique TCR sequences made up an early release that covered around 640 HLA-typed donors. Of the roughly 400 genotyped donors, approximately 83% fell in the genetic ancestry cluster associated with self-reported Caucasian donors. The aim of the study was to test whether cataloging public T cell receptors could identify signatures of past pathogen exposure. The study used immunosequencing to profile the T cell repertoires of around 600 subjects and linked those repertoires to cytomegalovirus serostatus. A separate validation cohort of approximately 120 different subjects was used in addition to the roughly 640-subject first cohort. The study combined high-throughput TCR immunosequencing, statistical association of individual TCRs with disease status, and machine learning to predict cytomegalovirus infection status. In a later analysis, previously published TCR beta repertoires from 550 to 700 donors were re-analyzed and high-resolution HLA genotyping was added so that TCR occurrence patterns could be studied. In the later analysis, no new phenotypic data were used to find candidate immune exposures; instead, reliance was placed on TCR beta sequences and their occurrence across donors. In an earlier analysis of 500 to 650 of the donors, high-throughput TCR beta sequencing was used to judge whether each TCR beta V gene segment behaved as functional or pseudogenic. Alongside the repertoire data, information on donor age, sex, ethnicity and CMV serostatus was compiled. A later genetic analysis took genome-wide SNP genotypes for about 55% of the roughly 670 donors and used that subset as a discovery cohort. Every discovery cohort repertoire had been produced on one sequencing platform. HLA typing included class I and class II loci at four-digit resolution. Typing coverage differed by locus: A, B, C, DRB1 and DQB1 were typed in about 620-640 donors, DQA1 in approximately 520, DPA1 in 600 to 610, and DPB1 in approximately 450. Several DR-DQ haplotypes were treated as single units for association and clustering because of strong linkage in the cohort. On average, 235,054 unique TCR beta nucleotide sequences were sequenced per donor among 398 genotyped donors of the cohort, with roughly 19% of those sequences being non-productive.

The method was the immunoSEQ multiplex PCR assay. The multiplex PCR relied on a mix of 60 forward primers for TCR Vbeta segments and 13 reverse primers for TCR Jbeta segments. The CDR3 region of rearranged TCR beta genes was amplified from genomic DNA by a multiplex PCR assay. Amplified TCR beta libraries were sequenced as 87-base-pair reads on the Illumina HiSeq System. On the study's bioinformatics: Across the 500 to 750 repertoires, a later analysis counted tens of millions of unique TCR beta chains, about 10 million of which were shared by at least two donors. A nearest-neighbor algorithm error-corrected the raw reads and collapsed the reads into unique sequences, merging closely related sequences to remove PCR and sequencing errors. Alignment of CDR3 sequences to IMGT reference sequences was used to assign V, D and J gene segments. Each retained sequence needed at least a six-nucleotide match to both a V gene segment and a J gene segment. A rearrangement counted as productive if the CDR3 had no stop codons and remained in frame with V and J, and every other rearrangement counted as non-productive. CDR3 was defined according to IMGT convention as the region running from the second conserved V-encoded cysteine to the conserved J-encoded phenylalanine. In an earlier analysis of more than 550 of the donors, sequences lacking an unambiguous match to a single V gene segment were excluded. In an earlier analysis of some 590 of the donors, V segments were called functional above 56.7% productive rearrangements and were called segregating when the between-donor standard deviation exceeded 5%. To diagnose cytomegalovirus status from the catalog of TCR beta chain sequences, a statistical classification framework was built. V and J gene assignment, in a later analysis, came from comparing TCR nucleotide sequences with IMGT/GENE-DB human TR gene sequences. Using the TCRdist pipeline, a later analysis assigned CDR3 sequences along with most-parsimonious VDJ recombination scenarios. In a later analysis, each TCR beta chain was defined by its CDR3 amino acid sequence together with its V-gene family, and reads without a unique V-gene family were excluded. In a later analysis, fewer than 650 highly shared, low-generation-probability nucleotide sequences were removed to address suspected cross-contamination and a sequencing artifact. For each public chain, a later analysis derived a clonal expansion index from normalized ranks of inferred template counts within each repertoire. In a later analysis, generation probabilities were computed with a VDJ recombination model fitted to out-of-frame rearrangements, and the resulting probabilities were checked against IGoR. Hypergeometric tests were used in a later analysis to score TCR-TCR, TCR-HLA and TCR-CMV co-occurrence, with a repertoire-size bias correction applied to the TCR pairs. A later analysis estimated false discovery rates by permuting HLA or CMV assignments 20 times. In a later analysis, co-occurring TCRs were grouped using DBSCAN, and TCRdist sequence similarity was added for clustering within HLA-allele-positive subsets. Co-occurrence clustering excluded repertoires with fewer than 30,000 or more than 120,000 public chains, plus five with anomalous nucleotide sharing. The source is immuneACCESS, and TCRdb retained only in-frame sequences with V and J called. Part of the clones is not carried over; for the studies checked, unresolved V genes explain less than half of this, and the remainder is unexplained. V and J calls and clone size are given by that table; D and trimming were obtained from the DNA. The sample has around 170,000 clones on record, around 77% of them singletons. The biggest ten clones account for approximately 2% of the sample.

The cohort consisted of 600 to 750 healthy bone marrow donors. Cohort members were all nominally healthy when sampled, although unrecorded immune exposures were likely present. The donor was CMV seronegative and was included in the group of a few hundred seronegative cohort members. Each donor provided a peripheral blood sample, and peripheral blood mononuclear cells were used for TCR beta sequencing. The Qiagen DNeasy Blood Extraction Kit was used to extract genomic DNA from the blood cell samples. The CDR3 covers 15 residues, taking in both the cysteine and the phenylalanine. CDR3 DNA is the only sequence kept; it has 45 bases, read in frame from the first base. CDR1 and CDR2 are drawn from the germline V gene: SGHRS, YFSETQ. Trimming takes 0 bases from V and 6 bases from J, and the germline ends sit 15 bases apart. Broader findings and caveats from the paper: A cluster of highly shared sequence variants was judged likely to be a technical artifact of the sequencing pipeline. The authors suggested that the approach could potentially be extended to other disease states and immunological phenotypes. In the study, approximately 160 TCR beta chains were listed as associated with cytomegalovirus. The classifier was reported to diagnose cytomegalovirus status with high specificity and sensitivity in both the original and validation cohorts. Roughly uniform sequencing depth across donors was assumed in presence/absence analyses, although this assumption may not hold. Assigning TCR associations to individual alleles was difficult when HLA alleles, especially DR and DQ, strongly co-occurred. Compared with equally common non-associated chains, HLA-associated TCR beta chains in a later analysis were more clonally expanded and had lower generation probabilities. According to a later analysis, parvovirus B19, influenza, CMV and Epstein-Barr virus appeared linked to several top co-occurrence clusters. Because counts were too low, more than 15 rarely observed V segments, including chromosome 9 orphons, were left out of the earlier analysis of a few hundred of the donors. Because the 87-base-pair reads could not distinguish some IMGT-functional V segments, including TRBV6-2 and TRBV6-3, those segments were excluded. Compared with the roughly 710-donor mean, donors in an Asian-associated ancestry cluster had fewer N-insertions in productive TCRs, according to a later genetic analysis. Because some donors lacked HLA typing at each locus, the association tests relied only on the typed subset. Immune exposure information for the cohort was limited to CMV serostatus. A few of the identified cytomegalovirus-associated TCR beta chains were confirmed in vitro to be specific for cytomegalovirus antigens. Most TCR sequences were observed very rarely across donors, whereas some public TCRs were present in many individuals. V-gene and J-gene trimming of TCR beta chains was associated with a missense DCLRE1C variant in a later genetic analysis, and the association was replicated in an independent cohort. According to a later analysis, TCR association rates differed among HLA loci, with DRB1 alleles showing the most associated TCRs and HLA-C alleles showing the fewest. Linkage disequilibrium might explain the correlated functional status among segregating V segments, but an unknown experimental factor could not be excluded. In this cohort, only TCR beta chains were sequenced, and detectable features were limited by the absence of alpha or paired-chain data. A later analysis found that most CMV-associated TCR beta chains appeared HLA-restricted, with HLA associations seemingly driven largely by CMV exposure. In an earlier analysis of roughly 560 of the donors, most TCR beta V segments were observed in productive rearrangements about 90% or about 30% of the time, broadly matching IMGT annotations. A later analysis associated 16,951 TCR beta sequences with specific HLA alleles at a false discovery rate of 0.05. A further reported finding was that TCR beta sequences accurately predicted the HLA-A and HLA-B alleles for most subjects in the first cohort.

For this clone: What antigen it recognizes has not been identified. Base qualities were left out, and no much larger clone turns up one base away.

The specimen was PBMCs. The rearrangement combines TRBV5-1 with TRBJ1-1, with the D gene not confidently named. This clonotype was sampled from a woman in her 30s in good health and CMV-seronegative. The CDR3 region reads CASSLAPGIVAEAFF. In nucleotide form, the sequence is TGCGCCAGCAGCTTGGCTCCCGGGATAGTGGCTGAAGCTTTCTTT.